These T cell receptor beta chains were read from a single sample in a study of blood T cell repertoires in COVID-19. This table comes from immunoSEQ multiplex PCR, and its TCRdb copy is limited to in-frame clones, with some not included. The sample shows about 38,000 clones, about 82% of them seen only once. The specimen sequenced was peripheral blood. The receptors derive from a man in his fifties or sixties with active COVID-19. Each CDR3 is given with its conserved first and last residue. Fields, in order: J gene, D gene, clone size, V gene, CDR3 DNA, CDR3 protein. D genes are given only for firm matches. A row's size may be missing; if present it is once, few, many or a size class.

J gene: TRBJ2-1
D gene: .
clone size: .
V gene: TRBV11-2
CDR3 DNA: TGTGCCAGCAGCTTAGATCGGGGCTCCTACAATGAGCAGTTCTTC
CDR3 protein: CASSLDRGSYNEQFF

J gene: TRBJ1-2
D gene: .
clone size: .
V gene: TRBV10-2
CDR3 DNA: TGCGCCAGCCGACAGGATCCTGCCTATGGCTACACCTTC
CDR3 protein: CASRQDPAYGYTF

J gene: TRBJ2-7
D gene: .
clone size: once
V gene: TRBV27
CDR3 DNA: TGTGCCAGCAGCTTTACCCTTAGCGAGCGCTACGAGCAGTACTTC
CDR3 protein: CASSFTLSERYEQYF

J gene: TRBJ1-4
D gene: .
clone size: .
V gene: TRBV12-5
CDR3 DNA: TGTGCTAGTGGTTTGGCCCGTTCGTTGGCAGTCTTTAATGAGGGGGTGTTTTTT
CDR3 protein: CASGLARSLAVFNEGVFF

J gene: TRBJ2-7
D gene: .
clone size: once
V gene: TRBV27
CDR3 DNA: TGTGCCAGCAGTTTCCCCGGGACAAACGAGCAGTACTTC
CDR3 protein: CASSFPGTNEQYF

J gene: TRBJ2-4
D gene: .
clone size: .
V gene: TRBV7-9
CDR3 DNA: TGTGCCAGCAGACCCCAAAGCGGTCTAGCCAAAAACATTCAGTACTTC
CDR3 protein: CASRPQSGLAKNIQYF

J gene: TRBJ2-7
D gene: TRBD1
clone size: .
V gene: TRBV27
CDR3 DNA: TGTGCCAGCAGTTCGCCGGGACAGGGGTGGTACGAGCAGTACTTC
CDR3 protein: CASSSPGQGWYEQYF

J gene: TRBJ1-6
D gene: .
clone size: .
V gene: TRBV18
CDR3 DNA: TGTGCCAGCTCACCACCATCTGTCCCCCAGAAGACCCTCCACTTT
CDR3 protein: CASSPPSVPQKTLHF

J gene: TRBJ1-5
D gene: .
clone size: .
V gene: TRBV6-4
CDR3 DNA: TGTGCCAGCAGTGACTTTCCACTATTACAGGGCCAGGGGCAGCCCCAGCATTTT
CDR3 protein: CASSDFPLLQGQGQPQHF

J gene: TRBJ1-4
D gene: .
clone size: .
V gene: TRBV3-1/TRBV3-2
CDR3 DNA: TGTGCCAGCAGCCAAGACCCCGGGGCAACTAATGAAAAACTGTTTTTT
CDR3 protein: CASSQDPGATNEKLFF

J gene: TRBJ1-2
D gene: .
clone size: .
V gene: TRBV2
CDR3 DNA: TGTGCCAGCAGTGAAGTCGGGACAAGTATCGGCTACACCTTC
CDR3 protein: CASSEVGTSIGYTF

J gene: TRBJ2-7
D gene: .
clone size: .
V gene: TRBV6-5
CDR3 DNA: TGTGCCAGCAGTTACGGGCAGGTATCCTACGAGCAGTACTTC
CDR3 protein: CASSYGQVSYEQYF

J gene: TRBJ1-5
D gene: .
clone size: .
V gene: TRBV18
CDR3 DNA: TGTGCCAGCTCTCGAGGGGACTACAATCAGCCCCAGCATTTT
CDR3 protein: CASSRGDYNQPQHF

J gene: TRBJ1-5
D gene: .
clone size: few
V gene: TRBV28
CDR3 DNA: TGTGCCAGCAGCTTGACAGATAGCAATCAGCCCCAGCATTTT
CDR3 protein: CASSLTDSNQPQHF

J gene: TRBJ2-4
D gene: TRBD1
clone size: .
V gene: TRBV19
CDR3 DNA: TGTGCCAGTAGTGGGCTTGACAGGGGTGGAGTAGCCAAAAACATTCAGTACTTC
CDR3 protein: CASSGLDRGGVAKNIQYF

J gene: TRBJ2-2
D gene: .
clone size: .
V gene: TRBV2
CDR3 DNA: TGTGCCGGTTTGAGGGAGATGGACACCGGGGAGCTGTTTTTT
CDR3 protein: CAGLREMDTGELFF

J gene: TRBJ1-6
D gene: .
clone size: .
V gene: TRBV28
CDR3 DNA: TGTGCCAGCAGCCCGGACAGCAATTCACCCCTCCACTTT
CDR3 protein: CASSPDSNSPLHF

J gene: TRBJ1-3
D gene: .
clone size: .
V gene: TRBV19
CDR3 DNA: TGTGCCAGTAGTATCCCCCCGCCTGGGGCGCCCGGCACCATATATTTT
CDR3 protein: CASSIPPPGAPGTIYF

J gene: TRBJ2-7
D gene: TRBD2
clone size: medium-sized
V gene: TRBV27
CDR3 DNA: TGTGCCAGCAGATACAGCGGGGGCCCCCTGTTCGAGCAGTACTTC
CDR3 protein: CASRYSGGPLFEQYF

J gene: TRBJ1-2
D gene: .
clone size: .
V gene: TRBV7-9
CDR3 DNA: TGTGCCAGCAGCTTCCTAGACAGCTATGGCTACACCTTC
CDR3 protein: CASSFLDSYGYTF

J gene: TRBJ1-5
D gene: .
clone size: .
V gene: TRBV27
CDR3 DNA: TGTGCCAGCAGTTTTAGGGGGGAGGGTCAGCCCCAGCATTTT
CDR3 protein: CASSFRGEGQPQHF

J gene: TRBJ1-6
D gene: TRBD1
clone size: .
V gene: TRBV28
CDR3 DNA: TGTGCCAGCAGTTTAGGGGGACAGGCCGTCTTCACGTGGTCACCCCTCCACTTT
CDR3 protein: CASSLGGQAVFTWSPLHF

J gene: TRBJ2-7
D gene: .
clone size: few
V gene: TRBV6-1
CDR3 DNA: TGTGCCAGCAGTGAAAGGCGGGAAAGCTCCTACGAGCAGTACTTC
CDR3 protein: CASSERRESSYEQYF

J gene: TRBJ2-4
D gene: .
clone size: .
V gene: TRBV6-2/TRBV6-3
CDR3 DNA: TGTGCCAGCAGTAGACTTGGCGGGGAGACCTTAGCCAAAAACATTCAGTACTTC
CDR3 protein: CASSRLGGETLAKNIQYF

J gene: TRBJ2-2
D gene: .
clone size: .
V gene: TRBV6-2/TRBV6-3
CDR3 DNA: TGTGCCAGCAGCGCGGGGCCAGAGGGGAAGAACGGGGAGCTGTTTTTT
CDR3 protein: CASSAGPEGKNGELFF

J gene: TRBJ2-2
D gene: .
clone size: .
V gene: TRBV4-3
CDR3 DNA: TGCGCCAGCAGCCAGCAGGGCCTCACCGGGGAGCTGTTTTTT
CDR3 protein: CASSQQGLTGELFF

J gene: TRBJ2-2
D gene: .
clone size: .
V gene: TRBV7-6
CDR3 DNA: TGTGCCAGCAGCTTAGACCCCGCCGGTCGCGGGGAGCTGTTTTTT
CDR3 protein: CASSLDPAGRGELFF

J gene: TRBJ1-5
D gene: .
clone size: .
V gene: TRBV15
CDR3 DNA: TGTGCCACCAGCAGAGGTGCAGATAGCAATCAGCCCCAGCATTTT
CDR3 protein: CATSRGADSNQPQHF

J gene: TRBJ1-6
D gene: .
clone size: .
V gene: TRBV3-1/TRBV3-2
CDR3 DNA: TGTGCCAGCAGCCAAGGTGACTTTAATTCACCCCTCCACTTT
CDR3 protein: CASSQGDFNSPLHF

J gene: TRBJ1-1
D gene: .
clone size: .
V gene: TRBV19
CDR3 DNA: TGTGCCAGTAGTATCGCAGGGACAAACACTGAAGCTTTCTTT
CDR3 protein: CASSIAGTNTEAFF

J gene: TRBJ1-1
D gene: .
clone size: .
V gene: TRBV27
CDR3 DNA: TGTGCCAGCAGTTTGTGGGGCCTGAACACTGAAGCTTTCTTT
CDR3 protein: CASSLWGLNTEAFF

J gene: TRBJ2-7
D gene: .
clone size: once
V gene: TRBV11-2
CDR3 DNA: TGTGCCAGCAGCTTAAATATAATTAGCAACTACGAGCAGTACTTC
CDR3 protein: CASSLNIISNYEQYF

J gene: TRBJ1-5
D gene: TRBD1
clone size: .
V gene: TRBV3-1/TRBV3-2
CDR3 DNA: TGTGCCAGCAGCCAAGATCGTGGAGGCAGGGGGACTTCTAGCAATCAGCCCCAGCATTTT
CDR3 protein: CASSQDRGGRGTSSNQPQHF

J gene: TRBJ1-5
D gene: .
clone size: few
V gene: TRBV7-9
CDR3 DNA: TGTGCCAGCAGCTTAGGGGGAGGGGGCAATCAGCCCCAGCATTTT
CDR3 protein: CASSLGGGGNQPQHF

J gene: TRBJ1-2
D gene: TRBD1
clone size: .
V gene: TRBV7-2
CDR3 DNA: TGTGCCAGCAGCCCCAGGACAGGGGGCTCCTACAATAACTATGGCTACACCTTC
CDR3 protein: CASSPRTGGSYNNYGYTF

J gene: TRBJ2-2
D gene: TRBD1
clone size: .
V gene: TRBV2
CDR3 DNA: TGTGCCAGCAGTGAATCCGGCGGGACAGGGGGCACCGGGGAGCTGTTTTTT
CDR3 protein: CASSESGGTGGTGELFF

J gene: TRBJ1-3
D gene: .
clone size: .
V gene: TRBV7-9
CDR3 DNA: TGTGCCAGCAGCTTAGGGGCGCGCTCTGGAAACACCATATATTTT
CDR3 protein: CASSLGARSGNTIYF